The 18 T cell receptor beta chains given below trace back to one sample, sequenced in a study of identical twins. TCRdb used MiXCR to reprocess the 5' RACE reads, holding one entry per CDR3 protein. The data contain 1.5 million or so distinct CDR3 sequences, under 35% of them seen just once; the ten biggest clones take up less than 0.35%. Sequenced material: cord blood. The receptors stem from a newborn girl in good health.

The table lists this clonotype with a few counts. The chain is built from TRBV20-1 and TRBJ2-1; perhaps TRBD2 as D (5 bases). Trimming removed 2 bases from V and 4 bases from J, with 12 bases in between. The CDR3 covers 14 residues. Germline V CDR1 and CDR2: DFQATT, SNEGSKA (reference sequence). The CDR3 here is CSARTRTGYNEQFF. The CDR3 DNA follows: TGCAGTGCTAGAACAAGGACTGGGTACAATGAGCAGTTCTTC.

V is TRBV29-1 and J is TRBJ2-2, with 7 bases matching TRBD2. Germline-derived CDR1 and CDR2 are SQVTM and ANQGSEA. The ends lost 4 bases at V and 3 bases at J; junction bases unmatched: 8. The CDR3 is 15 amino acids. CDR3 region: CSVGVAGDYTGELFF. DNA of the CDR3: TGCAGCGTTGGCGTAGCGGGTGATTACACCGGGGAGCTGTTTTTT.

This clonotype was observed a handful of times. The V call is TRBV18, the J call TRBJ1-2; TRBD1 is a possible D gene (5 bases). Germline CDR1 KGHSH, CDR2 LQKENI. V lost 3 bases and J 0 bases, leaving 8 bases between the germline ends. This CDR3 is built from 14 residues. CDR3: CASSPDTSNYGYTF. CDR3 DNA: TGTGCCAGCTCACCGGACACCTCTAACTATGGCTACACCTTC. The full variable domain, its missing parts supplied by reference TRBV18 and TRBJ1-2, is NAGVMQNPRHLVRRRGQEARLRCSPMKGHSHVYWYRQLPEEGLKFMVYLQKENIIDESGMPKERFSAEFPKEGPSILRIQQVVRGDSAAYFCASSPDTSNYGYTFGSGTRLTVV.

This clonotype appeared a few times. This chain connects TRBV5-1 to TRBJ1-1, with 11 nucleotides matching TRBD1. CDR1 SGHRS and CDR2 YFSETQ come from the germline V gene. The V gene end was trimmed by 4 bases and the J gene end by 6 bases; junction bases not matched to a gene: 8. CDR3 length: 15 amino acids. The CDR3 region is CASSTQPGQGAEAFF. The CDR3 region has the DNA TGCGCCAGCAGCACCCAACCGGGACAGGGGGCTGAAGCTTTCTTT.

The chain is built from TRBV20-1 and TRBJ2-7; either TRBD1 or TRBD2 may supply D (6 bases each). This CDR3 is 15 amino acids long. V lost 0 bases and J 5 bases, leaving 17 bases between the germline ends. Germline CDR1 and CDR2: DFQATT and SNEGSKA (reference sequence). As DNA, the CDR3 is TGCAGTGCTAGAGATGGGTCCGGGGGCAGGAACGAGCAGTACTTC. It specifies CSARDGSGGRNEQYF.

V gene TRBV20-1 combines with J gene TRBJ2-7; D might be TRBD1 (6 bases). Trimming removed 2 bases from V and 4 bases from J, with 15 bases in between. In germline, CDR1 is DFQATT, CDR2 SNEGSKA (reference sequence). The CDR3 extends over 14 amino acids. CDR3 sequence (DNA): TGCAGTGCTAGACTACAGGGAGCTGGGTACGAGCAGTACTTC. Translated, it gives CSARLQGAGYEQYF.

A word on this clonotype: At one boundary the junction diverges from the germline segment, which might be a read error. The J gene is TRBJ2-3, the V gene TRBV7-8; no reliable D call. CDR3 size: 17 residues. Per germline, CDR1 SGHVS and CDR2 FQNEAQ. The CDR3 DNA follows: TGTGCCTGCAGCTTACAATTCTGGCAGGCGATCACAGATACGCAGTATTTT. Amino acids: CACSLQFWQAITDTQYF.

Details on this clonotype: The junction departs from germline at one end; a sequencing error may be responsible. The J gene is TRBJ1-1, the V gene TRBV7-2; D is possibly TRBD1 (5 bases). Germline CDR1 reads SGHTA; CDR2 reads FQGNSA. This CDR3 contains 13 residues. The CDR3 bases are TGTGTCAGCAGCTTTTCAGGGAGCACTGAAGCTTTCTTT. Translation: CVSSFSGSTEAFF. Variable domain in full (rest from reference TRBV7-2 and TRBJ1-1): GAGVSQSPSNKVTEKGKDVELRCDPISGHTALYWYRQSLGQGLEFLIYFQGNSAPDKSGLPSDRFSAERTGGSVSTLTIQRTQQEDSAVYLCVSSFSGSTEAFFGQGTRLTVV.

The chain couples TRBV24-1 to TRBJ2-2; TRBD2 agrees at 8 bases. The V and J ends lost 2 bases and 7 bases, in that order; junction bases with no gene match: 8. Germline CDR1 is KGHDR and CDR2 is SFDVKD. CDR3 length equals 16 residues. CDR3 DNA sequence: TGTGCCACCAGTGATTCGGGACTAGGGGAGCGCGGGGAGCTGTTTTTT. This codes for CATSDSGLGERGELFF.

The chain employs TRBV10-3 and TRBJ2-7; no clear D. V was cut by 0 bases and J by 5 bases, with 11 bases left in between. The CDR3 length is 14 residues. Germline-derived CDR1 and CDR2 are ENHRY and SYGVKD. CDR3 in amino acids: CAISESLEFHEQYF. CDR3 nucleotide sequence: TGTGCCATCAGTGAGTCGCTAGAATTCCACGAGCAGTACTTC.

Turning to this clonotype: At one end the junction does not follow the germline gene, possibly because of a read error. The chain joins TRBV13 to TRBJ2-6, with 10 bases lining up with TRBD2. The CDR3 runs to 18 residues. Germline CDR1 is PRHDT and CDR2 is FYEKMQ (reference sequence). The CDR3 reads CAGSLGLADTSGANVLTF. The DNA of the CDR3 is TGTGCCGGCAGCTTAGGACTAGCGGACACTTCTGGGGCCAACGTCCTGACTTTC.

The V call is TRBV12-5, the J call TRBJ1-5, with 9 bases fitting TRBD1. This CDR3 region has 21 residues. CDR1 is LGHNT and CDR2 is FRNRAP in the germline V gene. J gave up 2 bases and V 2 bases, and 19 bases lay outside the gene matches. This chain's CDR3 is CASGLIHTAGTGRRGNQPQHF. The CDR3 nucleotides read TGTGCTAGTGGTTTGATACACACTGCCGGGACAGGGCGTAGGGGCAATCAGCCCCAGCATTTT.

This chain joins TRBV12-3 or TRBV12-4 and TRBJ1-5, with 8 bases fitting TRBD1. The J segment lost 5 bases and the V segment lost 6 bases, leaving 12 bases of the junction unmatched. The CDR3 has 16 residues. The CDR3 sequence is CASSRLFDRGDQPQHF. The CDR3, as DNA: TGTGCCAGCAGCCGTCTCTTTGACAGGGGAGATCAGCCCCAGCATTTT.

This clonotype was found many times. In DNA, the CDR3 is TGCAGCGTTGAAGCCCCCCAAGAGACCCAGTACTTC. Its translation: CSVEAPQETQYF. This chain connects TRBV29-1 to TRBJ2-5; D not certain. The V gene lost 1 base and the J gene lost 1 base, with 4 bases spanning the gap. CDR1 and CDR2 (germline): SQVTM, ANQGSEA. CDR3 length equals 12 residues.

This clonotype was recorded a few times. The CDR3 sequence: CASSLAFALAGVRNEQFF. As DNA, the CDR3 is TGTGCCAGCAGCTTAGCATTCGCACTAGCGGGAGTCAGGAATGAGCAGTTCTTC. The chain links TRBV11-2 to TRBJ2-1; 11 nucleotides line up with TRBD2. The CDR3 covers 18 residues. V shed 1 base, J shed 7 bases, and the junction held 12 bases outside the gene matches. Germline V gene lookup returns CDR1 SGHAT and CDR2 FQNNGV. Supplemented by reference TRBV11-2 and TRBJ2-1, the full variable domain reads EAGVAQSPRYKIIEKRQSVAFWCNPISGHATLYWYQQILGQGPKLLIQFQNNGVVDDSQLPKDRFSAERLKGVDSTLKIQPAKLEDSAVYLCASSLAFALAGVRNEQFFGPGTRLTVL.

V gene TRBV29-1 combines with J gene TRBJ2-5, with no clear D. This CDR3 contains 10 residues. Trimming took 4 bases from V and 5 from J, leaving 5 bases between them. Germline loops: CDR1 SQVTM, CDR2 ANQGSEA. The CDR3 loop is CSVVKETQYF. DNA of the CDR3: TGCAGCGTTGTGAAGGAGACCCAGTACTTC.

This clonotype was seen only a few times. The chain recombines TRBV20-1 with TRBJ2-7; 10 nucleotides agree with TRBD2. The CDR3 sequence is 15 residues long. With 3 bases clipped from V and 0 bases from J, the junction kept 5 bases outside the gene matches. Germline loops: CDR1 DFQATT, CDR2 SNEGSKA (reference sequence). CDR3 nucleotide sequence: TGCAGTGCTAGGCGACTAGCGGGCCGCTCCTACGAGCAGTACTTC. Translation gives CSARRLAGRSYEQYF.

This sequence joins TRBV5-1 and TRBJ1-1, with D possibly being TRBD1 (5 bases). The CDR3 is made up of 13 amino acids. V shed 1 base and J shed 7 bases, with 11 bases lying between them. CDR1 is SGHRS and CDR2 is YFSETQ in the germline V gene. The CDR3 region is CASSLRGSGEAFF. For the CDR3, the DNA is TGCGCCAGCAGCTTGCGGGGGTCGGGTGAAGCTTTCTTT.